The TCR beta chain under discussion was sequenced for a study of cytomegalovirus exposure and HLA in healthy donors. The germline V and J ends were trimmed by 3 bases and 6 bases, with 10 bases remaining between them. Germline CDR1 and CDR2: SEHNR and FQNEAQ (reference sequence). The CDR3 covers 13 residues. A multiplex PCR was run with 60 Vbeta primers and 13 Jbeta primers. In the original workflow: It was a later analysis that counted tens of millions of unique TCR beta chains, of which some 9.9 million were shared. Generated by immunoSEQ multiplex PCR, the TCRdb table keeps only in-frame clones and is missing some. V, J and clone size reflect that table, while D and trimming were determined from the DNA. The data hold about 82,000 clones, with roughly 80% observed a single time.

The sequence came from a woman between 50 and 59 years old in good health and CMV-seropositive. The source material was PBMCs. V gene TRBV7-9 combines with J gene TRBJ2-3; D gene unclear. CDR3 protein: CASSFGGEDTQYF. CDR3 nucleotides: TGTGCCAGCAGCTTCGGCGGTGAGGATACGCAGTATTTT.